This T cell receptor beta chain was documented in a study of long-term antiretroviral therapy in people with HIV. Study information: Initial samples were collected about a decade before the 2015 immediate-ART recommendation. Overall study results and limits: Someone took the blood between the mid-2000s and the late 2010s, maybe while older ART regimens were in use. ART adherence was not documented, and neither viral resistance nor therapy changes had any data. Increased diversity was seen after ART, yet it remained lower than in transplant donor controls.

Notes on this clone: Its specificity is not known.

An immunoSEQ assay, version v3.0, was performed at survey level. Assay: immunoSEQ multiplex PCR; the TCRdb copy retains only in-frame clones and omits some. The repertoire consists of 25,000 to 30,000 clones, with about 85% occurring once and the leading ten covering 8% to 9%. The germline V gene encodes CDR1 LNHDA and CDR2 SQIVND (reference sequence). Trimming pared 1 base from V and 0 bases from J, leaving 7 bases between. This CDR3 is 15 amino acids long. Material: unsorted PBMCs, obtained 3 years after starting antiretroviral therapy. This TCR derives from a man aged 35-49 years with HIV. V gene TRBV19 combines with J gene TRBJ2-1; D is unresolved. The CDR3 here is CASSIAWSSYNEQFF. CDR3 DNA sequence: TGTGCCAGTAGTATAGCCTGGAGCTCCTACAATGAGCAGTTCTTC.